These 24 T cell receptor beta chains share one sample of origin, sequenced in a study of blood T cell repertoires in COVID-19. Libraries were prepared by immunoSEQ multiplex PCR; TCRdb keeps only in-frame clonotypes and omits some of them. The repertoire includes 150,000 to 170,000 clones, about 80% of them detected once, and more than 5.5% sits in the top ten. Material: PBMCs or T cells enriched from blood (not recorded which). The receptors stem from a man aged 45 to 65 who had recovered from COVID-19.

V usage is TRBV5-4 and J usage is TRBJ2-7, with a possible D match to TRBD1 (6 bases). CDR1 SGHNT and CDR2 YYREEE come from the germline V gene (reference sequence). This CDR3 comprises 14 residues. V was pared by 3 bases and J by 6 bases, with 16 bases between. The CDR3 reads CASSYTNRVSEQYF. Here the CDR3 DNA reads TGTGCCAGCAGCTACACCAACAGGGTCTCCGAGCAGTACTTC.

The CDR3 sequence is CASSPGRDEQFF. The CDR3 nucleotides read TGTGCCAGCAGCCCGGGAAGGGATGAGCAGTTCTTC. J is TRBJ2-1 and V is TRBV7-8, with a weak D call TRBD2 (5 bases). Germline-derived CDR1 and CDR2 are SGHVS and FQNEAQ. The CDR3 is made up of 12 amino acids. Trimming left V 5 bases short and J 8 bases short, with 10 bases between. The entire variable domain, with the rest obtained from reference TRBV7-8 and TRBJ2-1, is as follows: GAGVSQSPRYKVAKRGQDVALRCDPISGHVSLFWYQQALGQGPEFLTYFQNEAQLDKSGLPSDRFFAERPEGSVSTLKIQRTQQEDSAVYLCASSPGRDEQFFGPGTRLTVL.

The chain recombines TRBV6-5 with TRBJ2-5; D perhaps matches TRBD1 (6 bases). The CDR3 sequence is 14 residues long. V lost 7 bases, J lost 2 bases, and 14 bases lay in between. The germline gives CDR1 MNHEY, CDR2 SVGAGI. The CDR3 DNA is TGTGCCAGCAAATCTAGGGGGTTGCAAGAGACCCAGTACTTC. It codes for CASKSRGLQETQYF.

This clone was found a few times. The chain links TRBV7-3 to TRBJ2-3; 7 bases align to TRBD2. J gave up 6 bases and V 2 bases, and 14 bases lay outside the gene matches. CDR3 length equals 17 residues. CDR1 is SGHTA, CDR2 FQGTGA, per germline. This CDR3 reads CASSLGLGAGVWDTQYF. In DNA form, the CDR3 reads TGTGCCAGCAGCTTAGGGCTAGGGGCGGGGGTATGGGATACGCAGTATTTT.

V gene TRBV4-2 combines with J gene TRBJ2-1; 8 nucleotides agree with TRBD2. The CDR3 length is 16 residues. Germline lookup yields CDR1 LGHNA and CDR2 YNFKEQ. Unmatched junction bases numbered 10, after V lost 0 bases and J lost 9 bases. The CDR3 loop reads CASSQDGTPGGGEQFF. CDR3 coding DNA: TGTGCCAGCAGCCAAGACGGGACGCCGGGAGGGGGTGAGCAGTTCTTC.

CDR3 amino acids: CASSLDGGATGELFF. CDR3 bases: TGCGCCAGCAGCTTGGACGGGGGGGCCACCGGGGAGCTGTTTTTT. The chain joins TRBV5-1 to TRBJ2-2; TRBD2 agrees at 8 bases. This CDR3 has 15 amino acids. Trimming at V came to 0 bases and at J to 4 bases, leaving 2 bases not matched to a gene. Germline CDR1 and CDR2: SGHRS and YFSETQ.

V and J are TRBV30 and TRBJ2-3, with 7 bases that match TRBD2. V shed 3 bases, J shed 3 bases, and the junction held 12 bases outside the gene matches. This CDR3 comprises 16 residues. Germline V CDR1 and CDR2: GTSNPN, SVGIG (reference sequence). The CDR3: CAWRSWDGGKTDTQYF. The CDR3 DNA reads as TGTGCCTGGAGGAGCTGGGACGGGGGGAAAACAGATACGCAGTATTTT.

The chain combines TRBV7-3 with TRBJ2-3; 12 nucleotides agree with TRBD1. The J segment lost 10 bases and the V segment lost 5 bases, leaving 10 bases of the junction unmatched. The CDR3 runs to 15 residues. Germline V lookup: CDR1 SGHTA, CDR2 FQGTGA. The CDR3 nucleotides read TGTGCCAGCAGCCGTCGGGACAGGGGGCATGGAGCGCAGTATTTT. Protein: CASSRRDRGHGAQYF.

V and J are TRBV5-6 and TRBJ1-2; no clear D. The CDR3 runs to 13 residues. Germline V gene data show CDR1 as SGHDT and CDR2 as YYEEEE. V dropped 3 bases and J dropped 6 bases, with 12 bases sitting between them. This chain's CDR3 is CASSSVVSHGYTF. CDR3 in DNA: TGTGCCAGCAGCTCGGTGGTTTCTCATGGCTACACCTTC. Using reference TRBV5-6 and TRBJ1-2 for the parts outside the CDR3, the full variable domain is DAGVTQSPTHLIKTRGQQVTLRCSPKSGHDTVSWYQQALGQGPQFIFQYYEEEERQRGNFPDRFSGHQFPNYSSELNVNALLLGDSALYLCASSSVVSHGYTFGSGTRLTVV.

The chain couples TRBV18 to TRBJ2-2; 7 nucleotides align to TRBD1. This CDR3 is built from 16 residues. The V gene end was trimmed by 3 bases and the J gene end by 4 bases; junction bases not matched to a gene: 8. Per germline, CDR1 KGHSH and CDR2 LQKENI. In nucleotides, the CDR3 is TGTGCCAGCTCACCTCGGGGCAGGGGGATCACCGGGGAGCTGTTTTTT. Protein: CASSPRGRGITGELFF.

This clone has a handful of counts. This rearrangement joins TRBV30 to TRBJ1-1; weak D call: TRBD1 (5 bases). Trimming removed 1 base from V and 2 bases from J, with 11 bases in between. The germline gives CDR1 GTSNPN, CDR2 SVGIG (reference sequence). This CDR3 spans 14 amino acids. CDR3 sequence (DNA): TGTGCCTGGAGTGGGACACTCGTAAACACTGAAGCTTTCTTT. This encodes CAWSGTLVNTEAFF.

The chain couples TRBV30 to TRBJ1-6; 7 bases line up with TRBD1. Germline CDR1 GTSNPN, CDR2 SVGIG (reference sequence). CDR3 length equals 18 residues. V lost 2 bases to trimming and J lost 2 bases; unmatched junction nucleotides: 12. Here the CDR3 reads CAWSPSSRGGTYNSPLHF. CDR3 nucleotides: TGTGCCTGGAGTCCTTCATCCCGAGGGGGCACCTATAATTCACCCCTCCACTTT.

CDR3: CASSQTSGGLNEQFF. In DNA, the CDR3 is TGTGCCAGCAGCCAGACTAGCGGGGGACTGAATGAGCAGTTCTTC. The gene calls are TRBV5-4 and TRBJ2-1, with 12 bases matching TRBD2. The CDR3 contains 15 residues. V lost 4 bases and J lost 7; bases outside the gene matches: 6. Looked up from germline, CDR1 is SGHNT and CDR2 is YYREEE (reference sequence).

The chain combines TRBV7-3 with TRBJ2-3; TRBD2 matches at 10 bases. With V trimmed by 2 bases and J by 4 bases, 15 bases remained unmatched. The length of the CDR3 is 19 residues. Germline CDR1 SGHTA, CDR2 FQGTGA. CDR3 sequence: CASSLSTSKIAGGADTQYF. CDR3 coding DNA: TGTGCCAGCAGCTTATCTACCTCGAAGATAGCGGGGGGTGCAGATACGCAGTATTTT.

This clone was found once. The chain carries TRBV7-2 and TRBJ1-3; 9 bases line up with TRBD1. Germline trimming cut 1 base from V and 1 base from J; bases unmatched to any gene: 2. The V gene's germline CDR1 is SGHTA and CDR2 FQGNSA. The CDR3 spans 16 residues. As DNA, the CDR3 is TGTGCCAGCAGCTTAGTAGGACAGGGGTCTGGAAACACCATATATTTT. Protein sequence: CASSLVGQGSGNTIYF. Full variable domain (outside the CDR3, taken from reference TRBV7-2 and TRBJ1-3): GAGVSQSPSNKVTEKGKDVELRCDPISGHTALYWYRQSLGQGLEFLIYFQGNSAPDKSGLPSDRFSAERTGGSVSTLTIQRTQQEDSAVYLCASSLVGQGSGNTIYFGEGSWLTVV.

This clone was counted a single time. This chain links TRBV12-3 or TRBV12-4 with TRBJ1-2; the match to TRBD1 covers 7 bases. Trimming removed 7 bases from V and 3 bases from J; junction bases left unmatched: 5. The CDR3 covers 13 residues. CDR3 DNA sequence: TGTGCCAGCATCACCGGGACAGACTATGGCTACACCTTC. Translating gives CASITGTDYGYTF.

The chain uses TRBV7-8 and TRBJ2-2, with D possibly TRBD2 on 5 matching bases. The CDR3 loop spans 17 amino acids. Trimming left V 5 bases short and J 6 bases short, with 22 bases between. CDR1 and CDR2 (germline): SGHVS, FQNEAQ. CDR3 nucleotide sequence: TGTGCCAGCAGCCCGGGGTCGAGAGATCGGGTTTCCGGGGAGCTGTTTTTT. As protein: CASSPGSRDRVSGELFF. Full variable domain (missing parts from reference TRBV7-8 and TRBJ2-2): GAGVSQSPRYKVAKRGQDVALRCDPISGHVSLFWYQQALGQGPEFLTYFQNEAQLDKSGLPSDRFFAERPEGSVSTLKIQRTQQEDSAVYLCASSPGSRDRVSGELFFGEGSRLTVL.

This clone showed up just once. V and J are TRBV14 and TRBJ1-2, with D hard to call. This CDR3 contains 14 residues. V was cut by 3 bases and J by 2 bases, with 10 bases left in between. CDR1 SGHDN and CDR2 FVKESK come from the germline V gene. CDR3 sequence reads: CASSHGGLNYGYTF. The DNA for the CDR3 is TGTGCCAGCAGCCACGGAGGGTTAAACTATGGCTACACCTTC.

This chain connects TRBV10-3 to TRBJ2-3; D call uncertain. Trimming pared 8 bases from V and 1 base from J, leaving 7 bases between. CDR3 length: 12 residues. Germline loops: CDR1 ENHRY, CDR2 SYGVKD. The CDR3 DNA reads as TGTGCCATCGATGAGGGCACAGATACGCAGTATTTT. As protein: CAIDEGTDTQYF.

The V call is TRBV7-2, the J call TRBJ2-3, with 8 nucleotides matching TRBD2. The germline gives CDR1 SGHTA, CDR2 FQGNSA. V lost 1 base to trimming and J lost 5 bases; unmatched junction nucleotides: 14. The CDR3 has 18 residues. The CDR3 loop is CASSLGVRGGGPGDTQYF. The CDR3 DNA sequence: TGTGCCAGCAGCTTAGGCGTGCGTGGCGGGGGGCCAGGAGATACGCAGTATTTT.

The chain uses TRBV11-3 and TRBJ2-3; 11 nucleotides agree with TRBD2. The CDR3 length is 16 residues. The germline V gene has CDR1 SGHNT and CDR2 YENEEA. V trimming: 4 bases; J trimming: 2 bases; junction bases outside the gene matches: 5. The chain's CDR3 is CASSSTSGGFTDTQYF. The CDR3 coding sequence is TGTGCCAGCAGCTCTACTAGCGGGGGATTCACAGATACGCAGTATTTT.

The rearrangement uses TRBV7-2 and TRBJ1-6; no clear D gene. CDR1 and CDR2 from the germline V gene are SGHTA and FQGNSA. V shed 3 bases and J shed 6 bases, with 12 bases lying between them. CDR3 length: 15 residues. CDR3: CASSLLAVPNSPLHF. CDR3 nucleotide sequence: TGTGCCAGCAGCTTGTTGGCGGTGCCTAATTCACCCCTCCACTTT.

CDR3 coding DNA: TGTGCCTGGAACAGGGCCACGAACACTGAAGCTTTCTTT. The encoded protein is CAWNRATNTEAFF. The chain uses TRBV30 and TRBJ1-1; TRBD1 might be the D (6 bases). The germline V and J ends were trimmed by 4 bases and 1 base, with 10 bases remaining between them. CDR3 length: 13 residues. Per the germline V gene, CDR1 is GTSNPN and CDR2 is SVGIG (reference sequence).

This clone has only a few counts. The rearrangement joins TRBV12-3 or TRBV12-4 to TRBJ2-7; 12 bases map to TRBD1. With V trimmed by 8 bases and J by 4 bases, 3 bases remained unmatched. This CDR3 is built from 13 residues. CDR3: CASGTGGGYEQYF. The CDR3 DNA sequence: TGTGCCAGCGGGACAGGGGGCGGTTACGAGCAGTACTTC.